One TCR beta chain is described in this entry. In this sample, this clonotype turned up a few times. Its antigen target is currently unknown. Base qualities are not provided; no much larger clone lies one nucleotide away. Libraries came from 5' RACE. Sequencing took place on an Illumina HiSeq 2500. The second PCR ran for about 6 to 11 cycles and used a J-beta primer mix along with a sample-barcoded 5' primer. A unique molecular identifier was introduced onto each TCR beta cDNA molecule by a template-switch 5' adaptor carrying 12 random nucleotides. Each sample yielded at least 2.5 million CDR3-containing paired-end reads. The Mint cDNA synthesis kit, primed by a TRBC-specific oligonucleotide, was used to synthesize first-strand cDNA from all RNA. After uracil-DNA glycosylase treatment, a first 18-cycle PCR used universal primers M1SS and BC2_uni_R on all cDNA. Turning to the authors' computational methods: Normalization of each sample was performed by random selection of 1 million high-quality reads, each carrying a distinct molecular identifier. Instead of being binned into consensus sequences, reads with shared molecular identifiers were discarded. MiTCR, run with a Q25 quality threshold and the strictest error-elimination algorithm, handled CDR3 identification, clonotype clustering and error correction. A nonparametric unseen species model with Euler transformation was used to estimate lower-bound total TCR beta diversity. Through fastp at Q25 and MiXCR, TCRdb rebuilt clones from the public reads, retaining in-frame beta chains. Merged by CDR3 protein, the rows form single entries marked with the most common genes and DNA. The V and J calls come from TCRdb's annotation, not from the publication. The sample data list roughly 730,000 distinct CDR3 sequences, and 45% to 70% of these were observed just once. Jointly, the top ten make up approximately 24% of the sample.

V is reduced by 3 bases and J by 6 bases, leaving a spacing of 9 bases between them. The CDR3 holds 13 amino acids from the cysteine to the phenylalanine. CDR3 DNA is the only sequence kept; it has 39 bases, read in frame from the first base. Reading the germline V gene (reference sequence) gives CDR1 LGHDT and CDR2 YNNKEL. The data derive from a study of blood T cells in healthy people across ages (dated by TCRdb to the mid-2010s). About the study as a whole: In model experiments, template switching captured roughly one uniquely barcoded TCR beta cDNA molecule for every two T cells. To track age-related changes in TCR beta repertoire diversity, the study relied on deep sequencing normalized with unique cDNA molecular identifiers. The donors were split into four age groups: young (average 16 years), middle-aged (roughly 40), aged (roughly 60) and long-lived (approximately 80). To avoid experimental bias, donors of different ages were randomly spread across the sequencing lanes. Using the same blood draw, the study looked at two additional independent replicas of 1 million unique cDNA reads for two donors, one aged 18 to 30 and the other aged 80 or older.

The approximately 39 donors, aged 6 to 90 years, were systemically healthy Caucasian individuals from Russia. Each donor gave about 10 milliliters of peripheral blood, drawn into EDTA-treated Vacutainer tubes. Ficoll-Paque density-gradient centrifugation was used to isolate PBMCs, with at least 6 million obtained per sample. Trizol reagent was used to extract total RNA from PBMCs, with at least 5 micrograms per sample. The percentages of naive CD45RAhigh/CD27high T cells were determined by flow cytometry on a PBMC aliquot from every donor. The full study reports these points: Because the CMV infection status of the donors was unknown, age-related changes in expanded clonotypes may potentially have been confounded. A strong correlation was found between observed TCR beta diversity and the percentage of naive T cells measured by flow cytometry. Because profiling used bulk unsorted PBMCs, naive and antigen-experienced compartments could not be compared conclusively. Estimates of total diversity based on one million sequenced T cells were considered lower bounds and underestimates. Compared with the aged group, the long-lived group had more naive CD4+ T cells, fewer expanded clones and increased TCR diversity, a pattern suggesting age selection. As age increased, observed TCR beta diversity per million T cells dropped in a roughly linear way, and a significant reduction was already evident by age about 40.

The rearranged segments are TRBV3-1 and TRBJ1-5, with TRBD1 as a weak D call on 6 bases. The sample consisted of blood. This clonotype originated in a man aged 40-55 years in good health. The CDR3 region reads CASSQRGAQPQHF. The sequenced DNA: TGTGCCAGCAGCCAGCGGGGGGCTCAGCCCCAGCATTTT.